This T cell receptor beta chain stems from a study of T cells after yellow fever vaccination. Germline V gene lookup returns CDR1 SGHTA and CDR2 FQGNSA. The CDR3 is 16 residues long. The J segment lost 5 bases and the V segment lost 0 bases, leaving 6 bases of the junction unmatched. TCRdb re-derived calls from the 5' RACE reads in MiXCR, one entry per CDR3 protein. The repertoire holds 400,000 or so distinct CDR3 sequences, with more than 5.5% as singletons. Study-wide results and caveats: Primary-vaccination clones mostly resurfaced post-booster (roughly 97% CD4, around 88% CD8).

This clonotype was counted at least ten times. As yet, its antigen is unknown. The sample in question was PBMCs, obtained 5 days after the yellow fever booster vaccination. The chain uses TRBV7-2 and TRBJ2-3; 9 positions match TRBD2. This sequence was found in a man aged 25-40 years who received the YFV17D yellow fever vaccine. In DNA, the CDR3 is TGTGCCAGCAGCTTAGCTCGGGCGGGGGGGGTAGATACGCAGTATTTT. Translating it yields CASSLARAGGVDTQYF.